A single TCR beta chain is shown here with its context. This sample was taken from a study of CD4 T cell repertoires in COVID-19. Generated by immunoSEQ multiplex PCR, the TCRdb table keeps only in-frame clones and is missing some. Of some 80,000 clones listed, about four fifths were seen once; the top ten hold around 0.59%. The germline gives CDR1 SGHRS, CDR2 YFSETQ. The CDR3 runs 14 residues. V lost 3 bases to trimming and J lost 3 bases; unmatched junction nucleotides: 4. Sequences were derived from CD4+ T cells from peripheral blood, sampled after recovery from COVID-19. The sequence was obtained from a human donor who had COVID-19. This chain uses TRBV5-1 with TRBJ1-2, with 8 bases fitting TRBD1. The CDR3 DNA reads as TGCGCCAGCAGCTCCGGACAGGGTCACTATGGCTACACCTTC. Translating it yields CASSSGQGHYGYTF.